The sequence of this T cell receptor (beta chain) was determined in a study of cytomegalovirus exposure and HLA in healthy donors. About the study: The early release's HLA-typed donors yielded approximately 85 million unique TCRs. Study-wide findings and caveats: It was about 150 TCR beta chains that were listed as cytomegalovirus-associated. A later analysis, which compared TCR beta chains of equal frequency, found the HLA-associated ones more clonally expanded. Researchers reportedly found TCR beta sequences accurately predicted most subjects' HLA-A and HLA-B alleles.

The germline CDR1 and CDR2 sequences are SGDLS and YYNGEE. Trimming pared 0 bases from V and 7 bases from J, leaving 14 bases between. This CDR3 comprises 15 residues. In the case of this clone: Antigen unknown.

Researchers ran the PCR with 60 Vbeta and 13 Jbeta primers. Some clones are missing from TCRdb's copy, which holds only in-frame ones; the method was immunoSEQ multiplex PCR. The table has approximately 120,000 clones, about 81% seen once. The genes are TRBV9 and TRBJ1-5; perhaps TRBD1 as D (6 bases). The receptor was isolated from a woman between 25 and 40 years old in good health and CMV-seronegative. Sample: PBMCs. CDR3 coding DNA: TGTGCCAGCAGCGTAGATGGTTCACAGGGACAGCCCCAGCATTTT. Its protein is CASSVDGSQGQPQHF. The full variable domain, its missing parts supplied by reference TRBV9 and TRBJ1-5, is DSGVTQTPKHLITATGQRVTLRCSPRSGDLSVYWYQQSLDQGLQFLIQYYNGEERAKGNILERFSAQQFPDLHSELNLSSLELGDSALYFCASSVDGSQGQPQHFGDGTRLSIL.